The next 12 T cell receptor beta chains were all read from a single sample in a study of OX40 agonist ivuxolimab in advanced cancers. Method: immunoSEQ multiplex PCR; TCRdb's copy keeps in-frame clones and lacks some. Found here are 77,000 or so clones, approximately 89% of them singletons; the top ten hold around 2.1%. The starting material was CD4+ or CD8+ T cells sorted from blood, obtained in a trial of the OX40 agonist ivuxolimab. These receptors were collected from an adult with an advanced solid tumor such as melanoma, head and neck, liver or kidney cancer.

The chain combines TRBV7-3 with TRBJ2-7, with D perhaps matching TRBD1 (6 bases). This CDR3 has 16 amino acids. From germline, CDR1 is SGHTA and CDR2 FQGTGA. Trimming stripped 2 bases from V and 5 bases from J, with 19 bases between. The CDR3 is CASSLLGTIGGNEQYF. As DNA, the CDR3 is TGTGCCAGCAGCTTATTGGGAACCATAGGGGGAAACGAGCAGTACTTC.

The chain recombines TRBV14 with TRBJ2-1; possibly TRBD1 for D (5 bases). Trimming stripped 0 bases from V and 8 bases from J, with 14 bases between. Germline CDR1 SGHDN, CDR2 FVKESK. The length of the CDR3 is 15 residues. The CDR3 protein is CASSQDVGQSYEQFF. CDR3 nucleotide sequence: TGTGCCAGCAGCCAAGATGTGGGGCAGTCCTATGAGCAGTTCTTC.

J is TRBJ1-2 and V is TRBV4-2; 7 bases align to TRBD1. The V gene end was trimmed by 5 bases and the J gene end by 0 bases; junction bases not matched to a gene: 6. Germline lookup yields CDR1 LGHNA and CDR2 YNFKEQ. CDR3 length: 15 amino acids. The CDR3 protein is CASSYQQGTNYGYTF. DNA for the CDR3: TGTGCCAGCAGCTACCAACAGGGGACTAACTATGGCTACACCTTC.

The gene calls are TRBV5-1 and TRBJ1-2; D is unresolved. Germline CDR1 is SGHRS and CDR2 is YFSETQ. Trimming took 0 bases from V and 0 from J, leaving 12 bases between them. The CDR3 is 16 amino acids. As DNA, the CDR3 is TGCGCCAGCAGCTTGGCCCCGGCAGACGCTAACTATGGCTACACCTTC. This encodes CASSLAPADANYGYTF. Complete variable domain (other parts from reference TRBV5-1 and TRBJ1-2): KAGVTQTPRYLIKTRGQQVTLSCSPISGHRSVSWYQQTPGQGLQFLFEYFSETQRNKGNFPGRFSGRQFSNSRSEMNVSTLELGDSALYLCASSLAPADANYGYTFGSGTRLTVV.

This clone showed up just once. The chain employs TRBV5-4 and TRBJ1-1; no clear D gene. The CDR3 contains 11 residues. From germline, CDR1 is SGHNT and CDR2 YYREEE (reference sequence). With 0 bases removed from V and 8 bases from J, the gap between germline ends came to 5 bases. CDR3 DNA: TGTGCCAGCAGCTTGGTGGGAGAAGCTTTCTTT. It translates to CASSLVGEAFF.

The genes are TRBV5-1 and TRBJ2-1; the D gene is possibly TRBD2 (6 bases). The CDR3 contains 15 residues. Germline V CDR1 and CDR2: SGHRS, YFSETQ. Trimming shortened V by 0 bases and J by 7 bases, and 14 bases separated the two germline ends. The CDR3 sequence: CASSLGAGKRNEQFF. The CDR3 coding sequence is TGCGCCAGCAGCTTGGGGGCGGGAAAGAGAAATGAGCAGTTCTTC.

The chain employs TRBV29-1 and TRBJ2-7, with no clear D. V gave up 7 bases and J gave up 2 bases, with 21 bases separating them. Per germline, CDR1 SQVTM and CDR2 ANQGSEA. The CDR3 is 15 amino acids. CDR3 loop: CSAIIPGQKTYEQYF. CDR3 in DNA: TGCAGCGCTATAATTCCGGGCCAAAAAACCTACGAGCAGTACTTC.

The chain is built from TRBV11-2 and TRBJ2-2; D is unclear. The CDR3 loop spans 12 amino acids. V shed 2 bases and J shed 6 bases, with 4 bases lying between them. Germline lookup yields CDR1 SGHAT and CDR2 FQNNGV. The CDR3: CASSLTAGELFF. The CDR3 nucleotides read TGTGCCAGCAGCTTAACTGCCGGGGAGCTGTTTTTT.

V usage is TRBV7-3 and J usage is TRBJ2-1; D remains unclear. The CDR3 has 13 residues. V was clipped by 2 bases and J by 10 bases, with 12 bases between them. Germline V gene lookup returns CDR1 SGHTA and CDR2 FQGTGA. The CDR3 is CASSLGRVKEQFF. The CDR3 nucleotides read TGTGCCAGCAGCTTAGGCCGGGTTAAGGAGCAGTTCTTC.

CDR3 sequence reads: CASSLGRDPITQYF. The CDR3 nucleotides read TGTGCCAGCAGTTTAGGCCGGGACCCCATTACGCAGTATTTT. This chain links TRBV27 with TRBJ2-3; D assignment may be TRBD1 or TRBD2 (5 bases each). The germline gives CDR1 MNHEY, CDR2 SMNVEV (reference sequence). V gave up 2 bases and J gave up 8 bases, with 14 bases separating them. CDR3 length: 14 residues.

The rearrangement joins TRBV9 to TRBJ2-5, with D tentatively TRBD1 (5 bases). CDR1 is SGDLS and CDR2 is YYNGEE in the germline V gene. This CDR3 has 14 residues. The V end lost 4 bases, the J end lost 5 bases, and 15 bases lay between the germline ends. The CDR3 sequence: CASSPRDNRETQYF. The CDR3 bases are TGTGCCAGCAGCCCCAGAGATAACAGGGAGACCCAGTACTTC.

This sequence joins TRBV19 and TRBJ1-6, with TRBD1 as a possible D gene (6 bases). Trimming cost V 6 bases and J 0 bases, with 15 bases left between them. The CDR3 totals 17 residues. The V gene's germline CDR1 is LNHDA and CDR2 SQIVND (reference sequence). CDR3 DNA: TGTGCCAGTAGAAAGGACAGCCCAAACTCCTATAATTCACCCCTCCACTTT. This translates into CASRKDSPNSYNSPLHF.